The present entry profiles one T cell receptor (beta chain) with its context. The data originate from a study of beta chain features in type 1 diabetes. Reverse transcription of all isolated RNA meant that expressed TCRB transcripts were sequenced. Here immunoSEQ multiplex PCR was the method, and the copy in TCRdb shows in-frame clones only, minus some. The sample includes 350,000 to 450,000 clones, more than 11% of them seen just once. This CDR3 spans 12 amino acids. The germline V gene encodes CDR1 ENHRY and CDR2 SYGVKD. The germline V and J ends were trimmed by 0 bases and 8 bases, with 7 bases remaining between them.

This sequence joins TRBV10-3 and TRBJ1-1; D is unclear. This receptor was identified in a man aged 25-40 years in good health. Source material: naive CD4+ T cells from blood. Here the CDR3 DNA reads TGTGCCATCAGTGAGTCACCCCCAGAAGCTTTCTTT. As protein: CAISESPPEAFF.